A single sample is the source of the 3 T cell receptor beta chains below, sequenced in a study of metastatic and nonmetastatic thyroid tumors. TCRdb reprocessed the PCR reads via MiXCR. This table has 30,000 to 40,000 clones, around 33% appearing once. Nobody among the patients had been given any treatment before thyroid surgery. The specimen was tumor tissue. Receptors were obtained from a female donor with papillary thyroid cancer or a benign thyroid nodule (not recorded which). Some clones in this sample may be carry-over from other donors' samples.

This clone was seen a handful of times. The chain joins TRBV19 to TRBJ1-2; D ambiguous. The germline V and J ends were trimmed by 7 bases and 4 bases, with 16 bases remaining between them. In germline, CDR1 is LNHDA, CDR2 SQIVND (reference sequence). The CDR3 consists of 14 residues. Here the CDR3 reads CASKADRIGYGYTF. The CDR3 coding sequence is TGTGCCAGTAAAGCGGACCGGATCGGCTATGGCTACACCTTC.

This chain connects TRBV20-1 to TRBJ2-7; unclear D gene. Germline CDR1 reads DFQATT; CDR2 reads SNEGSKA (reference sequence). The V end lost 3 bases, the J end lost 4 bases, and 10 bases lay between the germline ends. This CDR3 region has 12 residues. CDR3 sequence (DNA): TGCAGTGCTAGTTACCCTCCGTACGAGCAGTACTTC. It codes for CSASYPPYEQYF.

This clone was recorded once. The chain has TRBV11-2 and TRBJ2-3, with 7 bases aligning to TRBD2. The CDR3 is 16 amino acids. Unmatched junction bases numbered 5, after V lost 0 bases and J lost 2 bases. Germline V lookup: CDR1 SGHAT, CDR2 FQNNGV. The CDR3 DNA reads TGTGCCAGCAGCTTAGAAGGGAGGGCAGCCACAGATACGCAGTATTTT. Its translation is CASSLEGRAATDTQYF.